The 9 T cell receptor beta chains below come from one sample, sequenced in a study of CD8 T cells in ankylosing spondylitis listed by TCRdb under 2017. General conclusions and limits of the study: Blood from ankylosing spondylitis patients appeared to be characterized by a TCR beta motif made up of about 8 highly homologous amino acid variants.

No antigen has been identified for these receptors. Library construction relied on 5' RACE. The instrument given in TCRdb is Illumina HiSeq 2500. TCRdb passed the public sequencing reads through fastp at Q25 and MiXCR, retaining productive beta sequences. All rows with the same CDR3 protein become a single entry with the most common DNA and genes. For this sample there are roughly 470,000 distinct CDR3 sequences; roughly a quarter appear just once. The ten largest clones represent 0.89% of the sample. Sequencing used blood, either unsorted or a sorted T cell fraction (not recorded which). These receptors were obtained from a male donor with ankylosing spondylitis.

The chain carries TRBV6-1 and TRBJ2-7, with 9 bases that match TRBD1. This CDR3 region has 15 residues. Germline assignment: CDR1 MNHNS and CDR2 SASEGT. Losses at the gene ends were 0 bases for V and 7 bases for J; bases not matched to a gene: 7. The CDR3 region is CASSEASDRGKEQYF. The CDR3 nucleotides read TGTGCCAGCAGTGAAGCCTCGGACAGGGGAAAAGAGCAGTACTTC.

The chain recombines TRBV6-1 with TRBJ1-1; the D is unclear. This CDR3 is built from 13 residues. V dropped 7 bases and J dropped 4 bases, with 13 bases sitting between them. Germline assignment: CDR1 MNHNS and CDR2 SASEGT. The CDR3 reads CASIPTEATEAFF. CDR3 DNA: TGTGCCAGCATTCCTACGGAGGCCACTGAAGCTTTCTTT.

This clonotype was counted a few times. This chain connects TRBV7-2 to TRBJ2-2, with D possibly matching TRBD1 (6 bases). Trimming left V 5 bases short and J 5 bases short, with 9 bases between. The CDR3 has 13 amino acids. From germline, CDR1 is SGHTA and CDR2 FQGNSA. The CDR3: CASSEQGTGELFF. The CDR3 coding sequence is TGTGCCAGCAGCGAACAGGGTACCGGGGAGCTGTTTTTT.

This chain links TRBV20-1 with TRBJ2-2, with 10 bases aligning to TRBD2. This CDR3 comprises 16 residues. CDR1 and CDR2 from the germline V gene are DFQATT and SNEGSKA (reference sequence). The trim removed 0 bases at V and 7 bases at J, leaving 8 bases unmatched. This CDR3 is CSARDPFRLAGGELFF. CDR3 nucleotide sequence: TGCAGTGCTAGAGATCCCTTCCGACTAGCGGGCGGGGAGCTGTTTTTT.

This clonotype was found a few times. This CDR3 is CASSLTSNYGYTF. The CDR3 coding sequence is TGCGCCAGCAGCCTGACGAGCAACTATGGCTACACCTTC. V and J are TRBV5-1 and TRBJ1-2, with D unclear. The ends were cut back, 4 bases at V and 2 bases at J, with 9 bases in the middle. Looked up from germline, CDR1 is SGHRS and CDR2 is YFSETQ. CDR3 length equals 13 residues.

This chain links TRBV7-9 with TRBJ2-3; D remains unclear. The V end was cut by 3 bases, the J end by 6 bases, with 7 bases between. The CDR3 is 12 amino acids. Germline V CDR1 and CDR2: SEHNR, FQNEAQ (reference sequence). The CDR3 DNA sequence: TGTGCCAGCAGCTTTACTGGGGATACGCAGTATTTT. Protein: CASSFTGDTQYF.

The CDR3 sequence is CASSLESTGAGTQYF. The CDR3 DNA reads TGCGCCAGCAGCTTGGAATCTACAGGGGCCGGGACCCAGTACTTC. This rearrangement joins TRBV5-1 to TRBJ2-5; 7 bases are shared with TRBD1. V dropped 0 bases and J dropped 7; count of bases not matched to a gene: 9. CDR1 is SGHRS, CDR2 YFSETQ, per germline. The CDR3 covers 15 residues.

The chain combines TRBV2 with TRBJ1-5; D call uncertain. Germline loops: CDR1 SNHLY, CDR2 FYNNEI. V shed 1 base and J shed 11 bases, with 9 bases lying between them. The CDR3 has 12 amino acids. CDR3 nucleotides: TGTGCCAGCAGTGAAGGGACGGGAACCCAGCATTTT. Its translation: CASSEGTGTQHF.

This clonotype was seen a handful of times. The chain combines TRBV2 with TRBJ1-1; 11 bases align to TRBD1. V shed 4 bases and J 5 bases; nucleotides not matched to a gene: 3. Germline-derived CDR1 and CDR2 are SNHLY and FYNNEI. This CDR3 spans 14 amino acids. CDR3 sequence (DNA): TGTGCCAGCAGTGTTGGGACAGGGGGGACTGAAGCTTTCTTT. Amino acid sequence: CASSVGTGGTEAFF.